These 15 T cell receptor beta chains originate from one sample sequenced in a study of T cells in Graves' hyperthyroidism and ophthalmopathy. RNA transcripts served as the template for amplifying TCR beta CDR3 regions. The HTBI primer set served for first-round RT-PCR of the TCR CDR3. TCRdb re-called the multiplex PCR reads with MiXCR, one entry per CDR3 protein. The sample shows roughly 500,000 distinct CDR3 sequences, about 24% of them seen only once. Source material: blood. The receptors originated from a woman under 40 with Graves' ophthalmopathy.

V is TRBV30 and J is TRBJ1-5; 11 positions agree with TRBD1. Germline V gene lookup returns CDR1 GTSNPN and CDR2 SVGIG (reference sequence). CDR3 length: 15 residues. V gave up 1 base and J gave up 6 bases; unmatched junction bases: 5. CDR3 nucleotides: TGTGCCTGGAGTGGGACAGGGGGCCTTGTTCAGCCCCAGCATTTT. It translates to CAWSGTGGLVQPQHF.

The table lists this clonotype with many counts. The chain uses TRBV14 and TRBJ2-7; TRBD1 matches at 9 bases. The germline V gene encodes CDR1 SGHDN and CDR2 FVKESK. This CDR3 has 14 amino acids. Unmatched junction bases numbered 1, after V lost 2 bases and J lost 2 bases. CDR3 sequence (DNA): TGTGCCAGCAGCCAAAGGGACAGGGCCTACGAGCAGTACTTC. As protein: CASSQRDRAYEQYF.

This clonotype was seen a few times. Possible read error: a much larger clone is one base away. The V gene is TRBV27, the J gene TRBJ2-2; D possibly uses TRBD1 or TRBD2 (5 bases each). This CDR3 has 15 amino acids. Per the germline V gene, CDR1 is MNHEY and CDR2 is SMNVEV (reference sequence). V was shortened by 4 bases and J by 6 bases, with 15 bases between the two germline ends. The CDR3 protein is CASSSRGPGAGELFF. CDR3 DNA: TGTGCCAGCAGTTCTAGGGGACCCGGGGCCGGGGAGCTGTTTTTT.

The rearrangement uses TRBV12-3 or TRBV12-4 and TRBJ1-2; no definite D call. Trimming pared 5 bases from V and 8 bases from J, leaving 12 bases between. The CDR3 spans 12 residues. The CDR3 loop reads CASSPDVIGYTF. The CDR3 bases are TGTGCCAGCAGTCCCGACGTGATCGGCTACACCTTC.

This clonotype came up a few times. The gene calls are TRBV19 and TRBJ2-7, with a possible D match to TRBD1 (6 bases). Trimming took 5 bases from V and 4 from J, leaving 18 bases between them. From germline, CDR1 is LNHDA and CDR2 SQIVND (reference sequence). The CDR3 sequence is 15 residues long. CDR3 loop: CASSGNPGHPYEQYF. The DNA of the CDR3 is TGTGCCAGTAGTGGGAACCCGGGACACCCATACGAGCAGTACTTC.

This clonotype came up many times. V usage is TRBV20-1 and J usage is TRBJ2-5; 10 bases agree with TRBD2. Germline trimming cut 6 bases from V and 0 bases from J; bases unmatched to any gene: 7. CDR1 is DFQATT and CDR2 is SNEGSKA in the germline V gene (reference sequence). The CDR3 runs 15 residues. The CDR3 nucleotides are TGCAGTGCCAATCCTAGCGGGGGTTACCAAGAGACCCAGTACTTC. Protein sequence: CSANPSGGYQETQYF.

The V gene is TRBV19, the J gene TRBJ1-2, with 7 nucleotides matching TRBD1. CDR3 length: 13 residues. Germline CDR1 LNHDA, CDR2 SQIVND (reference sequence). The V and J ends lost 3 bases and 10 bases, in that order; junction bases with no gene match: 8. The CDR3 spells CASSITGDGFYTF. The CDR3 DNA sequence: TGTGCCAGTAGTATTACAGGGGACGGGTTCTACACCTTC.

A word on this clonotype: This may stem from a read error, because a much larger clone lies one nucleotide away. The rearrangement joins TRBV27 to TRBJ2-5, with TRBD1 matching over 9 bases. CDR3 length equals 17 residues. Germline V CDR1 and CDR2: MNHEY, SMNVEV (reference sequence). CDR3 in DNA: TGTGCCAGCAGTTTATCTGCCTACAGGGGGCGATCAGAGACCCAGAACTTC. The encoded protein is CASSLSAYRGRSETQNF.

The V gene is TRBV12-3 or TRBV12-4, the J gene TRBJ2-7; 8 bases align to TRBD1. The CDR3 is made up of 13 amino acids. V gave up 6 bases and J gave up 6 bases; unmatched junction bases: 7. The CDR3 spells CASSTRQGFEQYF. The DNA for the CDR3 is TGTGCCAGCAGCACCCGACAGGGGTTCGAGCAGTACTTC.

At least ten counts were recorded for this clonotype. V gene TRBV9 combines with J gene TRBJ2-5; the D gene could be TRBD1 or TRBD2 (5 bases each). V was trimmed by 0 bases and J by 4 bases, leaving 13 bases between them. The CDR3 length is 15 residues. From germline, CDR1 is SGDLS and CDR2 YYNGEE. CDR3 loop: CASSVGGTGVETQYF. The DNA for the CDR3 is TGTGCCAGCAGCGTAGGAGGGACCGGAGTAGAGACCCAGTACTTC.

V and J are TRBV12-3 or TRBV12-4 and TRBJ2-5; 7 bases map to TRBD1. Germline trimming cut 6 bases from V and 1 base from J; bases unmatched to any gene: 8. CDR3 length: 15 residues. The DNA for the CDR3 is TGTGCCAGCAGGGGCAGGGGGACCCTCCAAGAGACCCAGTACTTC. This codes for CASRGRGTLQETQYF.

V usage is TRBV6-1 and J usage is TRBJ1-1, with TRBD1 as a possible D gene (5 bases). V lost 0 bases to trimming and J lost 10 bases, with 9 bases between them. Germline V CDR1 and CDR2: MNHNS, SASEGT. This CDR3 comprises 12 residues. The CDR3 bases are TGTGCCAGCAGTGAAGCTTGGGGGAGAGCTTTCTTT. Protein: CASSEAWGRAFF.

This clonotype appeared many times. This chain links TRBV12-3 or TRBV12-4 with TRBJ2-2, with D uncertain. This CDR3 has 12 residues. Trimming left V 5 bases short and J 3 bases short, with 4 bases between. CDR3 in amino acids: CASSVDTGELFF. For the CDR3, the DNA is TGTGCCAGCAGTGTAGACACCGGGGAGCTGTTTTTT.

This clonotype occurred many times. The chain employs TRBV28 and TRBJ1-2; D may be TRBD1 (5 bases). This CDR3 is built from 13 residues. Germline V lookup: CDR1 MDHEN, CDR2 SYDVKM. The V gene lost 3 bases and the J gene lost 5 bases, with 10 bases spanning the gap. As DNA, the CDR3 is TGTGCCAGCAGTTTGGGTTGGGGGTATGGCTACACCTTC. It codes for CASSLGWGYGYTF.

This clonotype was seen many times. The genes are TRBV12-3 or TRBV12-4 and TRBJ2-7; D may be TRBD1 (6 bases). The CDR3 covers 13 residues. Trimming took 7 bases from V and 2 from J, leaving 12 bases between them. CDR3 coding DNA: TGTGCCAGCACGAAGGGACAAACCTACGAGCAGTACTTC. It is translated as CASTKGQTYEQYF.